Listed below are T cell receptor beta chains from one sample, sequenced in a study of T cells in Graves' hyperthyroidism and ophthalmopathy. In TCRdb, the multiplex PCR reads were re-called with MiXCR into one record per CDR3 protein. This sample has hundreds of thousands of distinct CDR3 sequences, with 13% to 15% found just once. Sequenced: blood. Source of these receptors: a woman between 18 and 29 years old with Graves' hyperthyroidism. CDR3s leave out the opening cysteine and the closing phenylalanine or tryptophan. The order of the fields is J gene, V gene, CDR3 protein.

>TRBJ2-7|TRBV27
ASSFLGRHYEQY
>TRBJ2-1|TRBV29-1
SVATSLPVVDEQF
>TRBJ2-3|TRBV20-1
SARDLYRGPDTQY
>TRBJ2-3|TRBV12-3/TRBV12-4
ASRTLEDTQY
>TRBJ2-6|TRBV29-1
SVESPTRKSSGANVLT
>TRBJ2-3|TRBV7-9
ASSLALASSTDTQY
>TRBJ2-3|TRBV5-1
ASRRTGDTDTQY
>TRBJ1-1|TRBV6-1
ASRPSARSYTEAF
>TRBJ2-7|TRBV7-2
ASSLRSGRMNEQY
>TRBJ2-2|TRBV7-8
ASSNPPGELF
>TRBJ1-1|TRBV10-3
AISESQMNTEAF
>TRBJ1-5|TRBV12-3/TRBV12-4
ASSLKGQKNQPQH
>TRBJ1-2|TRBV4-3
ASSQDWGVNGYT
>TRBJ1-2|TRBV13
ASSAVRTAYGYT
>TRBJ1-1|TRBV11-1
ASSSHRGGMNTEAF
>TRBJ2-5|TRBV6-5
ASSFSGGETQY
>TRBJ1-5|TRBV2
ASSETGKQPQH
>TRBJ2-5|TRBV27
ASSRSTSTIQETQY
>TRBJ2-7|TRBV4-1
ASSRWTSGRVSYEQY